The next 20 T cell receptor beta chains were all read from a single sample in a study of blood T cell repertoires in COVID-19. Libraries were prepared by immunoSEQ multiplex PCR; TCRdb keeps only in-frame clonotypes and omits some of them. In the table there are about 180,000 clones, roughly 87% of which are singletons. The sequenced sample consisted of PBMCs or T cells enriched from blood (not recorded which). The receptors stem from a woman aged 50 to 60 who had recovered from COVID-19.

J is TRBJ1-4 and V is TRBV6-5, with a possible D match to TRBD1 (5 bases). CDR3 size: 15 residues. Germline CDR1 reads MNHEY; CDR2 reads SVGAGI. The germline V and J ends were trimmed by 5 bases and 8 bases, with 18 bases remaining between them. CDR3: CASSRSLAGGEKLFF. The CDR3 region has the DNA TGTGCCAGCAGTCGGAGCCTCGCCGGGGGGGAAAAACTGTTTTTT.

The V and J genes are TRBV11-2 and TRBJ1-1; D may be TRBD1 (5 bases). V was clipped by 5 bases and J by 3 bases, with 13 bases between them. CDR1 is SGHAT, CDR2 FQNNGV, per germline. The CDR3 is made up of 14 amino acids. CDR3 region: CASSRYRSDTEAFF. The CDR3 nucleotides are TGTGCCAGCAGCCGATACAGGTCGGACACTGAAGCTTTCTTT.

This rearrangement joins TRBV14 to TRBJ1-5, with 9 bases aligning to TRBD1. With 0 bases clipped from V and 8 bases from J, the junction kept 23 bases outside the gene matches. The CDR3 extends over 21 amino acids. Germline V gene sequence: CDR1 SGHDN, CDR2 FVKESK. The CDR3 nucleotides are TGTGCCAGCAGCCAAGAACCCGCACCGGGACAGGGCCCGCGTAGGAGTGAGCCCCAGCATTTT. Translated, it gives CASSQEPAPGQGPRRSEPQHF.

This clone has more than one count but fewer than ten. This chain uses TRBV7-3 with TRBJ1-1, with D maybe TRBD1 (6 bases). Trimming took 6 bases from V and 6 from J, leaving 14 bases between them. Germline V gene sequence: CDR1 SGHTA, CDR2 FQGTGA. The CDR3 length is 13 residues. CDR3 DNA sequence: TGTGCCAGCAGGCTACAGGGTGGGGCTGAAGCTTTCTTT. Translating gives CASRLQGGAEAFF.

The chain recombines TRBV6-5 with TRBJ2-1, with TRBD2 matching over 9 bases. Germline trimming cut 2 bases from V and 8 bases from J; bases unmatched to any gene: 7. The CDR3 loop spans 15 amino acids. The germline V gene has CDR1 MNHEY and CDR2 SVGAGI. DNA of the CDR3: TGTGCCAGCAGTTACCCAGCGGGAGGCGACGATGAGCAGTTCTTC. Amino acid sequence: CASSYPAGGDDEQFF.

This chain connects TRBV7-3 to TRBJ2-5; TRBD2 might be the D (5 bases). V was cut by 5 bases and J by 3 bases, with 10 bases left in between. The CDR3 spans 13 residues. Germline V gene sequence: CDR1 SGHTA, CDR2 FQGTGA. The CDR3 reads CASSRGFKETQYF. DNA of the CDR3: TGTGCCAGCAGCCGGGGTTTTAAAGAGACCCAGTACTTC.

V usage is TRBV5-4 and J usage is TRBJ2-5, with D maybe TRBD1 (6 bases). This CDR3 region has 15 residues. V was trimmed by 1 base and J by 4 bases, leaving 14 bases between them. Looked up from germline, CDR1 is SGHNT and CDR2 is YYREEE (reference sequence). The CDR3 is CASSLIRGAAETQYF. CDR3 in DNA: TGTGCCAGCAGCTTGATCAGGGGTGCCGCAGAGACCCAGTACTTC.

This sequence joins TRBV19 and TRBJ1-5; D remains unclear. V shed 4 bases and J shed 8 bases, with 15 bases lying between them. Germline V gives CDR1 LNHDA, CDR2 SQIVND (reference sequence). The CDR3 has 14 residues. The CDR3 here is CASSTREELKPQHF. CDR3 sequence (DNA): TGTGCCAGTAGTACGCGAGAAGAGCTTAAGCCCCAGCATTTT. Filled out from reference TRBV19 and TRBJ1-5, the complete variable domain reads DGGITQSPKYLFRKEGQNVTLSCEQNLNHDAMYWYRQDPGQGLRLIYYSQIVNDFQKGDIAEGYSVSREKKESFPLTVTSAQKNPTAFYLCASSTREELKPQHFGDGTRLSIL.

This chain joins TRBV4-1 and TRBJ2-2, with D uncertain. CDR1 is MGHRA and CDR2 is YSYEKL in the germline V gene. Deletions cut 2 bases from V and 4 bases from J, with 8 bases between. The length of the CDR3 is 14 residues. In DNA form, the CDR3 reads TGCGCCAGCAGCCAACCTTGGGCCACCGGGGAGCTGTTTTTT. Translated, it gives CASSQPWATGELFF.

The chain couples TRBV2 to TRBJ2-1; a weak D match, TRBD1 (5 bases). Trimming took off 3 bases at V and 1 base at J, with 25 bases between the two ends. The CDR3 runs to 20 residues. Germline V gene sequence: CDR1 SNHLY, CDR2 FYNNEI. CDR3 sequence reads: CASSDGRGRDVRKSYNEQFF. The CDR3 bases are TGTGCCAGCAGTGACGGTAGGGGCAGAGACGTCCGAAAGTCCTACAATGAGCAGTTCTTC. The whole variable domain, remainder taken from reference TRBV2 and TRBJ2-1, is EPEVTQTPSHQVTQMGQEVILRCVPISNHLYFYWYRQILGQKVEFLVSFYNNEISEKSEIFDDQFSVERPDGSNFTLKIRSTKLEDSAMYFCASSDGRGRDVRKSYNEQFFGPGTRLTVL.

This clone was picked up one time. The chain recombines TRBV19 with TRBJ1-5; 7 bases fit TRBD1. Trimming took 4 bases from V and 0 from J; bases not matched to a gene: 3. CDR3 length equals 15 residues. The V gene's germline CDR1 is LNHDA and CDR2 SQIVND (reference sequence). In DNA form, the CDR3 reads TGTGCCAGTAGTAGACAGGGTTTTAGCAATCAGCCCCAGCATTTT. Residues: CASSRQGFSNQPQHF.

The chain combines TRBV19 with TRBJ2-7; possible D gene TRBD1, 6 bases. This CDR3 has 14 amino acids. The germline V and J ends were trimmed by 5 bases and 9 bases, with 20 bases remaining between them. CDR1 is LNHDA and CDR2 is SQIVND in the germline V gene (reference sequence). CDR3 in amino acids: CASSQTGTRSTQYF. CDR3 sequence (DNA): TGTGCCAGTAGTCAAACCGGGACACGGAGTACGCAGTACTTC. Together with reference TRBV19 and TRBJ2-7, the CDR3 gives the full variable domain: DGGITQSPKYLFRKEGQNVTLSCEQNLNHDAMYWYRQDPGQGLRLIYYSQIVNDFQKGDIAEGYSVSREKKESFPLTVTSAQKNPTAFYLCASSQTGTRSTQYFGPGTRLTVT.

The chain employs TRBV6-1 and TRBJ2-7, with D unclear. CDR3 size: 12 residues. Germline-derived CDR1 and CDR2 are MNHNS and SASEGT. V lost 3 bases and J 0 bases, leaving 3 bases between the germline ends. The CDR3 sequence is CASSDGSYEQYF. The CDR3 DNA follows: TGTGCCAGCAGTGACGGCTCCTACGAGCAGTACTTC.

The chain uses TRBV24-1 and TRBJ1-5, with TRBD1 as a possible D gene (6 bases). CDR1 is KGHDR and CDR2 is SFDVKD in the germline V gene. There are 15 residues in the CDR3. Trimming pared 9 bases from V and 3 bases from J, leaving 17 bases between. CDR3 in amino acids: CATAGADSDNQPQHF. In DNA, the CDR3 is TGTGCCACCGCAGGAGCGGACAGTGACAATCAGCCCCAGCATTTT.

The chain has TRBV2 and TRBJ2-3, with D possibly being TRBD2 (6 bases). The CDR3 has 13 residues. Germline V lookup: CDR1 SNHLY, CDR2 FYNNEI. The V end lost 7 bases, the J end lost 5 bases, and 13 bases lay between the germline ends. CDR3 bases: TGTGCCAGCATATCCGGGAGTGAAGATACGCAGTATTTT. Translated: CASISGSEDTQYF.

J is TRBJ1-1 and V is TRBV28; D is uncertain. V lost 2 bases and J 7 bases, leaving 14 bases between the germline ends. The CDR3 is made up of 14 amino acids. Germline V gene sequence: CDR1 MDHEN, CDR2 SYDVKM. The CDR3 sequence is CASSLESRGIEAFF. The CDR3, as DNA: TGTGCCAGCAGTTTAGAATCCCGGGGAATTGAAGCTTTCTTT.

Written as DNA, the CDR3 is TGTGCCAGCAGTTTACAGGGGGCGAGGATAGGTGGCTACACCTTC. Amino acids: CASSLQGARIGGYTF. J is TRBJ1-2 and V is TRBV28; 8 bases fit TRBD1. J was trimmed by 7 bases and V by 2 bases; bases with no gene match: 9. The germline gives CDR1 MDHEN, CDR2 SYDVKM. The CDR3 is 15 residues long.

This clone has ten or more counts. In the same sample, other DNA sequences code for this CDR3. The V and J genes are TRBV7-9 and TRBJ2-7; a possible D gene is TRBD1 (6 bases). Germline V CDR1 and CDR2: SEHNR, FQNEAQ (reference sequence). The CDR3 loop spans 12 amino acids. Trimming removed 4 bases from V and 6 bases from J, with 10 bases in between. CDR3 region: CASSSDSREQYF. The CDR3 DNA is TGTGCCAGCAGCTCGGACAGCCGCGAGCAGTACTTC. The whole variable domain, filled in from reference TRBV7-9 and TRBJ2-7, reads DTGVSQNPRHKITKRGQNVTFRCDPISEHNRLYWYRQTLGQGPEFLTYFQNEAQLEKSRLLSDRFSAERPKGSFSTLEIQRTEQGDSAMYLCASSSDSREQYFGPGTRLTVT.

The V call is TRBV30, the J call TRBJ2-5, with D possibly being TRBD1 (5 bases). Trimming pared 2 bases from V and 5 bases from J, leaving 12 bases between. CDR3 length: 13 residues. Germline V lookup: CDR1 GTSNPN, CDR2 SVGIG (reference sequence). CDR3 amino acids: CAWSRQGRETQYF. CDR3 in DNA: TGTGCCTGGAGTAGGCAGGGTCGGGAGACCCAGTACTTC.

The V gene is TRBV7-3, the J gene TRBJ2-2; TRBD2 matches 9 bases. Trimming took 4 bases from V and 7 from J; bases not matched to a gene: 10. CDR1 and CDR2 (germline): SGHTA, FQGTGA. CDR3 size: 16 residues. CDR3 residues: CASSSQLAGAGGELFF. In DNA form, the CDR3 reads TGTGCCAGCAGCTCACAATTAGCGGGAGCGGGCGGGGAGCTGTTTTTT.